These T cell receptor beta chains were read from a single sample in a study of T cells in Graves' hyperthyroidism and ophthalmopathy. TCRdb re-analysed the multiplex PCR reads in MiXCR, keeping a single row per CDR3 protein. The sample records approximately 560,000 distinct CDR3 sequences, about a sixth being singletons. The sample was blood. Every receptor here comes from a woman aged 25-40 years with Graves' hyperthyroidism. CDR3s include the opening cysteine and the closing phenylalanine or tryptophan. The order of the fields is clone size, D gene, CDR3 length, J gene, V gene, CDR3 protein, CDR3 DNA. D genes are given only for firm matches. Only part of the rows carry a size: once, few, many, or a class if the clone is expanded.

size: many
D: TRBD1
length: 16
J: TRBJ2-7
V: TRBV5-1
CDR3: CASSLSAGGALYEQYF
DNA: TGCGCCAGCAGCTTGTCCGCAGGGGGCGCATTATACGAGCAGTACTTC

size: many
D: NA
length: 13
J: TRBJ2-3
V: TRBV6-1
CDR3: CASSATPTDTQYF
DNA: TGTGCCAGCAGTGCGACTCCAACAGATACGCAGTATTTT

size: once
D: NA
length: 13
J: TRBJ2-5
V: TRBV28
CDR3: CASSSSDQETQYF
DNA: NA

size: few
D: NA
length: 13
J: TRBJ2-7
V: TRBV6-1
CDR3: CASKTGPAYEQYF
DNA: TGTGCCAGCAAAACAGGGCCAGCCTACGAGCAGTACTTC

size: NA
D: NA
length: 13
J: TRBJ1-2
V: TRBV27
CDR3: CASAETVVYGYTF
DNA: TGTGCCAGCGCCGAGACAGTGGTATATGGCTACACCTTC

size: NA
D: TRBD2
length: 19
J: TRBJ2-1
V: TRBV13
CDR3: CASSLGRGTGLAGADEQFF
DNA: TGTGCCAGCAGCTTAGGCCGCGGTACGGGACTAGCGGGAGCAGATGAGCAGTTCTTC

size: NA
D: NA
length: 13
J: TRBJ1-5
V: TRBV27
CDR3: CASRVTGDQPQHF
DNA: TGTGCCAGCAGGGTGACAGGAGATCAGCCCCAGCATTTT

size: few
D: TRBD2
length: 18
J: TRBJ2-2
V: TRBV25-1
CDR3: CASSEIVTSGSMDGELFF
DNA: TGTGCCAGCAGTGAAATTGTAACTAGCGGGAGTATGGACGGGGAGCTGTTTTTT

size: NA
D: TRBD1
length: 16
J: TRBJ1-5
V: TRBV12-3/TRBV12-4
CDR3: CASSYWDRGGNQPQHF
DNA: TGTGCCAGCAGCTATTGGGACAGGGGAGGCAATCAGCCCCAGCATTTT

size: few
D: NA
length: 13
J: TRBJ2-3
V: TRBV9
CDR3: CASSVVLGDTQYF
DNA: TGTGCCAGCAGCGTAGTATTAGGGGATACGCAGTATTTT

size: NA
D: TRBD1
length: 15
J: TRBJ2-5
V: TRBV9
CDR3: CASSARTGRSETQYF
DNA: TGTGCCAGCAGCGCAAGGACAGGGCGTTCCGAGACCCAGTACTTC

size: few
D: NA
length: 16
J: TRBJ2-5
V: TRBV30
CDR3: CAWRGGVGAYQETQYF
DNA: TGTGCCTGGCGAGGGGGGGTTGGCGCGTACCAAGAGACCCAGTACTTC

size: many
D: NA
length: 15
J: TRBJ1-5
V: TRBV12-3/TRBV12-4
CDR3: CASSADGLSNQPQHF
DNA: TGTGCCAGCAGTGCGGACGGACTTAGCAATCAGCCCCAGCATTTT

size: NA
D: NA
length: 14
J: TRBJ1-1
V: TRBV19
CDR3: CASCSGMLNTEAFF
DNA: TGTGCCAGTTGCTCAGGGATGCTGAACACTGAAGCTTTCTTT

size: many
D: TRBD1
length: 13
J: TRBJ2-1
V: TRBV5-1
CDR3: CASSRGQGNEQFF
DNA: TGCGCCAGCAGCCGGGGACAGGGCAATGAGCAGTTCTTC

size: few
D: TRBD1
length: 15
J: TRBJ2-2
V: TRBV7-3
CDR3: CASSPQGAWTGELFF
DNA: TGTGCCAGCAGCCCACAGGGGGCCTGGACCGGGGAGCTGTTTTTT

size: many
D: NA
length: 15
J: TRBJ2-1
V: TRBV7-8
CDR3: CASSLAGLRANEQFF
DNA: TGTGCCAGCAGCTTAGCGGGTCTCCGGGCCAATGAGCAGTTCTTC

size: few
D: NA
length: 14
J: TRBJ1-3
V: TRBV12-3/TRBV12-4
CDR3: CASSPAYSGNTIYF
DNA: TGTGCCAGCAGTCCAGCCTACTCTGGAAACACCATATATTTT